Below are 6 T cell receptor beta chains sequenced from a single sample in a study of CD8 T cells in Susac syndrome (dated by TCRdb to the late 2010s). Libraries were built with the immunoSEQ multiplex PCR assay. RNA was extracted with the RNeasy kit and roughly 0.5 to 1 ug was reverse transcribed using random hexamers. In TCRdb, the public reads were trimmed at Q25 with fastp and aligned with MiXCR, with productive beta chains retained. Merged by CDR3 protein, the rows form single entries marked with the most common genes and DNA. This sample lists under 200,000 distinct CDR3 sequences; 85% to 95% were detected once. The ten largest make up about 0.15% of the sample. The specimen was CD8+ T cells from PBMCs. Receptors originate from a human donor with multiple sclerosis.

This chain uses TRBV27 with TRBJ1-2; 7 bases align to TRBD1. Trimming removed 6 bases from V and 5 bases from J; junction bases left unmatched: 12. This CDR3 comprises 15 residues. The germline V gene has CDR1 MNHEY and CDR2 SMNVEV (reference sequence). CDR3 in amino acids: CASREITGDAYGYTF. The CDR3 DNA sequence: TGTGCCAGCAGGGAAATTACAGGGGACGCGTATGGCTACACCTTC.

The V call is TRBV27, the J call TRBJ2-5, with 9 nucleotides matching TRBD1. J lost 1 base, V lost 5 bases, and 5 bases had no gene match. Germline CDR1 is MNHEY and CDR2 is SMNVEV (reference sequence). The CDR3 has 15 residues. The CDR3 region has the DNA TGTGCCAGCAGTCTGTGGACAGGGGCCCAAGAGACCCAGTACTTC. The encoded protein is CASSLWTGAQETQYF.

This clonotype was observed once. The J gene is TRBJ2-7, the V gene TRBV6-2 or TRBV6-3; 9 bases match TRBD1. V lost 5 bases to trimming and J lost 3 bases; unmatched junction nucleotides: 14. This CDR3 contains 17 residues. Germline CDR1 is MNHEY and CDR2 is SVGEGT. The CDR3 loop reads CASSASTPGQGIYEQYF. The DNA for the CDR3 is TGTGCCAGCAGTGCTTCCACGCCGGGACAGGGAATCTACGAGCAGTACTTC.

The genes are TRBV12-3 or TRBV12-4 and TRBJ1-5; no clear D. The CDR3 consists of 15 residues. The V end lost 5 bases, the J end lost 8 bases, and 19 bases lay between the germline ends. The CDR3 here is CASSPPTLPREPQHF. CDR3 nucleotides: TGTGCCAGCAGTCCACCGACGCTGCCTCGGGAGCCCCAGCATTTT.

V usage is TRBV3-1 and J usage is TRBJ2-1; D gene ambiguous. The CDR3 sequence is 13 residues long. V lost 0 bases, J lost 8 bases, and 8 bases lay in between. Germline CDR1 is LGHDT and CDR2 is YNNKEL (reference sequence). In nucleotides, the CDR3 is TGTGCCAGCAGCCAAGATTTGGGTGATGAGCAGTTCTTC. Its protein product is CASSQDLGDEQFF.

The chain is built from TRBV29-1 and TRBJ1-4; D is undetermined. Germline V gene data show CDR1 as SQVTM and CDR2 as ANQGSEA. V shed 4 bases and J shed 6 bases, with 12 bases lying between them. The CDR3 extends over 13 amino acids. The DNA for the CDR3 is TGCAGCGTTGTGCGGGCCCTCGATGAAAAACTGTTTTTT. This gives the protein CSVVRALDEKLFF.